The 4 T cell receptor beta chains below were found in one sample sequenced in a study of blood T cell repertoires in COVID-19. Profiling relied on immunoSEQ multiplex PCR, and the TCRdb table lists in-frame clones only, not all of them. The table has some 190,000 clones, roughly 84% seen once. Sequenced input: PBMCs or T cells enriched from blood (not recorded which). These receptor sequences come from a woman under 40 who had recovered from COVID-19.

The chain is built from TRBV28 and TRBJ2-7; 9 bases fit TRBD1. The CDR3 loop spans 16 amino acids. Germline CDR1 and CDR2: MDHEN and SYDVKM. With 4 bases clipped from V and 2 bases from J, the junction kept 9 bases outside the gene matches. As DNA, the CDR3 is TGTGCCAGCAGTTCCCACAGGGGGCGCGCCCCCTACGAGCAGTACTTC. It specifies CASSSHRGRAPYEQYF.

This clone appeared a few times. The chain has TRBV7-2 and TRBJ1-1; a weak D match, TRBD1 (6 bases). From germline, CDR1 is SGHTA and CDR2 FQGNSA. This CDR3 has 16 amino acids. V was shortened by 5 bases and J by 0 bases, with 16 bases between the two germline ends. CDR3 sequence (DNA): TGTGCCAGCAGCCTCACCGGGACACAGATGAACACTGAAGCTTTCTTT. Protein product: CASSLTGTQMNTEAFF.

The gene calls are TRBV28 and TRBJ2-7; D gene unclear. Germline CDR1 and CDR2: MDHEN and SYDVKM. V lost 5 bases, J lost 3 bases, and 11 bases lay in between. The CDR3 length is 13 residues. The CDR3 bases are TGTGCCAGCAGTCCTCAGGCCGGCTACGAGCAGTACGTC. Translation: CASSPQAGYEQYV.

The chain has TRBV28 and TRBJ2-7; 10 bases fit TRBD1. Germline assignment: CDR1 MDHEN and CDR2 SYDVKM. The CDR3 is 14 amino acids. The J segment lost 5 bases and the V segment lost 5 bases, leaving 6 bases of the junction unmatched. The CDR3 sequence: CASSPPTGGDEQYF. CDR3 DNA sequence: TGTGCCAGCAGTCCGCCGACAGGGGGCGACGAGCAGTACTTC.